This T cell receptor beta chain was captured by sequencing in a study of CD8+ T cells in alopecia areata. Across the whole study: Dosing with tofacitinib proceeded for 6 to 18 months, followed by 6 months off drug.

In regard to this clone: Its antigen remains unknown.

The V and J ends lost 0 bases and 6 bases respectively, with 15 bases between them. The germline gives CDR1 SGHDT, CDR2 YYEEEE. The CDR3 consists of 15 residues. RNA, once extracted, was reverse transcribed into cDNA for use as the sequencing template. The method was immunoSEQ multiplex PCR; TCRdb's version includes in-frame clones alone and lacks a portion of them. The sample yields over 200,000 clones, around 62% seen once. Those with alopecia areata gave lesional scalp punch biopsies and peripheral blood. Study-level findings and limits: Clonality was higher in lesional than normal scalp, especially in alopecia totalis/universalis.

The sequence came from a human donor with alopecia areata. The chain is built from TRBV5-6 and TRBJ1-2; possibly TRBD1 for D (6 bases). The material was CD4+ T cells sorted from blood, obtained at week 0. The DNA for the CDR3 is TGTGCCAGCAGCTTGGTGGAACGAGGGGGACATGGCTACACCTTC. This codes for CASSLVERGGHGYTF.